This T cell receptor (beta chain) was retrieved from a study of T-cell memory formation after mild COVID-19. Points from the study as a whole: Memory from before infection featured some responding clones, which suggests cross-reactive memory joined. A second wave expanding day 15 to 37 was CD4+-biased; contracting clones were balanced. The SARS-CoV-2 specificity of second-wave clones reaching peak at day 37 remained unverified.

Comment on this clonotype: The antigen remains unidentified.

This CDR3 contains 12 residues. V was clipped by 3 bases and J by 11 bases, with 13 bases between them. In germline, CDR1 is LGHNT, CDR2 FRNRAP. Each CDR3 protein gets one entry after TCRdb re-called the 5' RACE reads with MiXCR. The sample has about 360,000 distinct CDR3 sequences; 14% are singletons. The sample consisted of PBMCs or a T cell subset sorted from them (not recorded which). The TCR was taken from a man aged 18 to 35 who had mild COVID-19 (a few samples of this study predate the infection). Cell type and time point are not known. The chain uses TRBV12-5 and TRBJ1-1; possible D gene TRBD1, 5 bases. CDR3 sequence (DNA): TGTGCTAGTGGTTTAGTCGGGGCAGTCGCTTTCTTT. Residues: CASGLVGAVAFF. The complete variable domain, with remaining parts taken from reference TRBV12-5 and TRBJ1-1, reads DARVTQTPRHKVTEMGQEVTMRCQPILGHNTVFWYRQTMMQGLELLAYFRNRAPLDDSGMPKDRFSAEMPDATLATLKIQPSEPRDSAVYFCASGLVGAVAFFGQGTRLTVV.